The clone carrying this T cell receptor (beta chain) was observed many times. The germline V gene encodes CDR1 SQVTM and CDR2 ANQGSEA. The V end lost 7 bases, the J end lost 6 bases, and 13 bases lay between the germline ends. The CDR3 is 12 residues long. This specimen comes from a study of CD8 T cells in ankylosing spondylitis. Construction of TCR beta libraries was performed using quantitative 5'-RACE with molecular barcodes. Each CDR3 protein is one row after TCRdb ran MiXCR on the 5' RACE reads. The sample carries 250,000 to 350,000 distinct CDR3 sequences, around 18% recorded once. The clonotype was recovered from a male donor with ankylosing spondylitis or in good health (not recorded which). J is TRBJ2-1 and V is TRBV29-1, with a weak D call TRBD2 (6 bases). The specimen sequenced was blood, either unsorted or a sorted T cell fraction (not recorded which). CDR3 coding DNA: TGCAGCGGGGGGGTAGCGGTCAATGAGCAGTTCTTC. It yields the protein CSGGVAVNEQFF.